This TCR beta chain was captured in a study of graft-versus-host responses after intestinal transplantation. Study summary: Among the recipients, transplants were multivisceral, liver-intestinal, or isolated intestinal. The whole recipient group had anti-thymocyte globulin induction followed by tacrolimus and steroids for two to four years.

TCRdb keeps only in-frame clones here, not all; method: immunoSEQ multiplex PCR. The data hold almost 20,000 clones, with approximately 86% observed a single time. The V gene's germline CDR1 is MGHRA and CDR2 YSYEKL. V lost 4 bases and J 4 bases, leaving 14 bases between the germline ends. The CDR3 is made up of 14 amino acids. For this clone: Its antigen is not identified.

Study-level points and caveats: The recipient marrow held GvH clones, and some of them showed up first in ileum or blood. Subjects displaying graft-donor T cell macrochimerism possessed elevated graft-versus-host to host-versus-graft clonal ratios inside allografts.

The sequence came from a human patient who received an intestinal transplant, so some T cells may come from the graft donor. V and J are TRBV4-1 and TRBJ2-7; TRBD1 might be the D (5 bases). This sample comprised PBMCs, obtained 220 to 240 days after intestinal transplant. CDR3 loop: CASSLFLTGYEQYF. CDR3 nucleotide sequence: TGCGCCAGCAGCCTTTTTCTTACAGGATACGAGCAGTACTTC.